The clone carrying this T cell receptor (beta chain) was picked up a small number of times. What it binds is unknown. PCR was performed a second time for about 7 to 12 cycles using a sample-barcoded 5' primer and a J-beta primer mix. A 12-random-nucleotide template-switch adaptor tagged each cDNA molecule. TCRdb redid the calling of the 5' RACE reads with MiXCR, one entry per CDR3 protein. The sample records about 670,000 distinct CDR3 sequences, around 52% being singletons. The CDR3 is 11 residues long. The germline V gene has CDR1 SGHKS and CDR2 YYEKEE (reference sequence). The V and J ends lost 6 bases and 7 bases respectively, with 10 bases between them. This sample was taken from a study of blood T cells in healthy people across ages. Overall study: Using template switching, researchers captured about one barcoded beta molecule for each two T cells. Study-level results: In older individuals, TCR beta diversity per million T cells was lower, falling roughly linearly with age.

Specimen: blood. This sequence joins TRBV5-5 and TRBJ1-1, with D maybe TRBD1 (5 bases). This TCR was recovered from a woman older than 75 in good health. CDR3 region: CASNLGGEAFF. CDR3 DNA sequence: TGTGCCAGCAATCTGGGGGGTGAAGCTTTCTTT.